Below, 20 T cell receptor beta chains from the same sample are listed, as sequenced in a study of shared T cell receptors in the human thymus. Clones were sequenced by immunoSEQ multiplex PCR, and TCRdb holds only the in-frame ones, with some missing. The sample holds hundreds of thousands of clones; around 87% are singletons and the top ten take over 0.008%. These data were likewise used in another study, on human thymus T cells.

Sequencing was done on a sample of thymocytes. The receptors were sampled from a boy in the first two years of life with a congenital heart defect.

CDR3 loop: CASSELGGRQFF. CDR3 DNA: TGTGCCAGCAGTGAGTTGGGGGGACGGCAGTTCTTC. V gene TRBV2 combines with J gene TRBJ2-1; perhaps TRBD2 as D (6 bases). This CDR3 is built from 12 residues. The germline gives CDR1 SNHLY, CDR2 FYNNEI. Trimming removed 3 bases from V and 12 bases from J, with 12 bases in between.

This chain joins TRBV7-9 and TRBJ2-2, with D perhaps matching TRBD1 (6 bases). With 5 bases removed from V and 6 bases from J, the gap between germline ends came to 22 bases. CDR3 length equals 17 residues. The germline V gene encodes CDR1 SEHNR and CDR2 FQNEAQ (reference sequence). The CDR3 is CASSPLDPGHPSGELFF. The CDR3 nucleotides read TGTGCCAGCAGCCCTCTTGATCCGGGACATCCCTCCGGGGAGCTGTTTTTT.

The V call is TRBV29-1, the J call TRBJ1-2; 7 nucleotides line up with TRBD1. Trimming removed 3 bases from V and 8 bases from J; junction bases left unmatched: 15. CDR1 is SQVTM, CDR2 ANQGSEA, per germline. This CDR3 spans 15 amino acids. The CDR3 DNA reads TGCAGCGTTGAGGCCAAAGGGACAGTTCTGCGGGGCTACACCTTC. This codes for CSVEAKGTVLRGYTF.

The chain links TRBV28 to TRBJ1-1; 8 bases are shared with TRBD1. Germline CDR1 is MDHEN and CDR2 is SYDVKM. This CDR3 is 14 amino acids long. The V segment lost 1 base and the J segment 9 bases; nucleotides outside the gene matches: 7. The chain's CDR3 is CASSLSGGRSKAFF. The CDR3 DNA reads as TGTGCCAGCAGTTTATCAGGGGGCCGGTCAAAAGCTTTCTTT.

DNA of the CDR3: TGTGCCAGCAGTTACCTAGGACAGGGGAACACTGAAGCTTTCTTT. Its protein product is CASSYLGQGNTEAFF. The V call is TRBV6-6, the J call TRBJ1-1, with 8 bases that match TRBD1. Per germline, CDR1 MNHNY and CDR2 SVGAGI (reference sequence). The CDR3 length is 15 residues. Germline trimming cut 2 bases from V and 1 base from J; bases unmatched to any gene: 3.

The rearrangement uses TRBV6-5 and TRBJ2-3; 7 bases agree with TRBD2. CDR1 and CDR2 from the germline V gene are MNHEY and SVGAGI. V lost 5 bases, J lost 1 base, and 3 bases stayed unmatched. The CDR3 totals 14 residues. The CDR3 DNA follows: TGTGCCAGCAGTGCGGGAGTCGGCACAGATACGCAGTATTTT. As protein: CASSAGVGTDTQYF.

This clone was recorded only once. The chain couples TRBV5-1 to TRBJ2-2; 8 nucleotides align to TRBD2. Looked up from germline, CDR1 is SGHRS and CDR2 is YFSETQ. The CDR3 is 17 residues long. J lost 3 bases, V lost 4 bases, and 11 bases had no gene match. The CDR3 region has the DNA TGCGCCAGCAGCCGAGGGACTAGAACTTTGGACACCGGGGAGCTGTTTTTT. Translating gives CASSRGTRTLDTGELFF.

This CDR3 is CASSQVVETIAYGYTF. DNA for the CDR3: TGCGCCAGCAGCCAAGTGGTGGAAACTATCGCCTATGGCTACACCTTC. The V and J genes are TRBV4-3 and TRBJ1-2; D unclear. Trimming pared 1 base from V and 4 bases from J, leaving 16 bases between. Germline lookup yields CDR1 LGHNA and CDR2 YSLEER. CDR3 size: 16 residues.

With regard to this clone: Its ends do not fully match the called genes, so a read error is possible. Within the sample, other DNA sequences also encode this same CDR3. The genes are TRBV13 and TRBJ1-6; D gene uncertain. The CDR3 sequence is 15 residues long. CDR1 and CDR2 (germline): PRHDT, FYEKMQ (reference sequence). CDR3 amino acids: CASSLGRVLNSPLHF. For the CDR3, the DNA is TGTGCCAGCAGCTTAGGACGGGTGCTAAATTCCCCCCTCCACTTT.

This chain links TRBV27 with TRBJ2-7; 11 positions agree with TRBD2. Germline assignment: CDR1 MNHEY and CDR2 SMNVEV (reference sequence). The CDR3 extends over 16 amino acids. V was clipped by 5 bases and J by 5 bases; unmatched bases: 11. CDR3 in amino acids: CASSGTSGRGRHEQYF. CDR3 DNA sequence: TGTGCCAGCAGTGGGACTAGCGGAAGGGGAAGGCACGAGCAGTACTTC.

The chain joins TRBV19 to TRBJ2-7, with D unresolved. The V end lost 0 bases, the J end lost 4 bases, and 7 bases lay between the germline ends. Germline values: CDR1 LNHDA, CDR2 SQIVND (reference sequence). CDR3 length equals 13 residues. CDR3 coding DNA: TGTGCCAGTAGTATAGAGGGCCGATACGAGCAGTACTTC. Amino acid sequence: CASSIEGRYEQYF.

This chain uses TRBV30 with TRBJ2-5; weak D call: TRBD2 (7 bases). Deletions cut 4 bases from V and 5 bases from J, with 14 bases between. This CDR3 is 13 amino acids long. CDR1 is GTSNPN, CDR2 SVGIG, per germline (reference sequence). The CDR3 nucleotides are TGTGCCTGGAACTGGGGGGGGCGGGAGACCCAGTACTTC. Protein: CAWNWGGRETQYF. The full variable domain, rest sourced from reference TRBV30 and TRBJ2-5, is SQTIHQWPATLVQPVGSPLSLECTVEGTSNPNLYWYRQAAGRGLQLLFYSVGIGQISSEVPQNLSASRPQDRQFILSSKKLLLSDSGFYLCAWNWGGRETQYFGPGTRLLVL.

The CDR3 DNA reads as TGCGCCAGCCGCTCGCCCGGGACAGGGGGTGTCCACACTGAAGCTTTCTTT. It codes for CASRSPGTGGVHTEAFF. The J gene is TRBJ1-1, the V gene TRBV5-1, with 11 bases lining up with TRBD1. Germline V CDR1 and CDR2: SGHRS, YFSETQ. The CDR3 sequence is 17 residues long. V trimming: 7 bases; J trimming: 3 bases; junction bases outside the gene matches: 14.

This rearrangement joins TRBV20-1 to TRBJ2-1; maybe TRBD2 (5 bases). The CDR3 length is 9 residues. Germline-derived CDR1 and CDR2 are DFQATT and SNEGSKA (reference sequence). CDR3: CTAGDEQFF. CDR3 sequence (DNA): TGCACCGCCGGGGATGAGCAGTTCTTC.

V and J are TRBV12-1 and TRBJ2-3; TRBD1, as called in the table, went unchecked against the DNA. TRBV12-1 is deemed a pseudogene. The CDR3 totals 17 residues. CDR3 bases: TGTGCCAGCAGCTTTTCTCGGGTAGGACAGGGGCCAGATACGCAGTATTTT. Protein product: CASSFSRVGQGPDTQYF.

This CDR3 is CASSALAAGANVLTF. Here the CDR3 DNA reads TGTGCCAGCAGTGCTCTAGCAGCCGGGGCCAACGTCCTGACTTTC. The chain joins TRBV6-1 to TRBJ2-6; the D gene is possibly TRBD2 (5 bases). CDR1 and CDR2 from the germline V gene are MNHNS and SASEGT. This CDR3 has 15 amino acids. V lost 4 bases to trimming and J lost 4 bases, with 11 bases between them.

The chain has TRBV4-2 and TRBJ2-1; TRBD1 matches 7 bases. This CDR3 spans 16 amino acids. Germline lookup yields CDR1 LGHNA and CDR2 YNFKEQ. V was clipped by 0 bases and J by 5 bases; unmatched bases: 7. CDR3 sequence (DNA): TGTGCCAGCAGCCAAGATGATAGGGGGCCTAACAATGAGCAGTTCTTC. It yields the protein CASSQDDRGPNNEQFF.

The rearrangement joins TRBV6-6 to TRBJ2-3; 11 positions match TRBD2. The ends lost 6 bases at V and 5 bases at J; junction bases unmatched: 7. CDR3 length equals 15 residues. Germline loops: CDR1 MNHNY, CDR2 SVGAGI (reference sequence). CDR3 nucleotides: TGTGCCAGCAGCCCAAAGGGACTAGCGGTAGATACGCAGTATTTT. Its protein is CASSPKGLAVDTQYF.

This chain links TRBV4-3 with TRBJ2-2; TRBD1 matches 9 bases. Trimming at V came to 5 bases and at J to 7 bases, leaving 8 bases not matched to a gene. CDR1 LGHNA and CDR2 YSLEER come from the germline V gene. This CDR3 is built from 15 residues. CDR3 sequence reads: CASSTKTGGIGELFF. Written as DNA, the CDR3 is TGCGCCAGCAGCACAAAGACAGGGGGGATCGGGGAGCTGTTTTTT.

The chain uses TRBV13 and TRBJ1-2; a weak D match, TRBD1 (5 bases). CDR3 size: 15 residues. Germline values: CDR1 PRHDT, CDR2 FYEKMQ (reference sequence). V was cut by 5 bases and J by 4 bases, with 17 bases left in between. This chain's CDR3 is CASSRRQRLPYGYTF. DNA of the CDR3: TGTGCCAGCAGCCGCAGACAGAGACTCCCCTATGGCTACACCTTC. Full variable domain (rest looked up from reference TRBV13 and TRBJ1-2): AAGVIQSPRHLIKEKRETATLKCYPIPRHDTVYWYQQGPGQDPQFLISFYEKMQSDKGSIPDRFSAQQFSDYHSELNMSSLELGDSALYFCASSRRQRLPYGYTFGSGTRLTVV.